This TCR beta chain derives from a study of ipilimumab plus nivolumab after autologous stem cell transplantation. The CDR3 extends over 13 amino acids. V shed 5 bases and J shed 2 bases, with 9 bases lying between them. Germline lookup yields CDR1 SGHVS and CDR2 FQNEAQ. TCRdb's copy holds only in-frame clones and misses some; the assay was immunoSEQ multiplex PCR. The sample includes tens of thousands of clones, 86% of them seen just once. Starting 14 to 28 days after autologous transplant, ipilimumab 1 mg/kg was given. The rearrangement links TRBV7-8 to TRBJ1-2; D may be TRBD1 (5 bases). This TCR was recovered from a male donor with diffuse large B-cell lymphoma. The sample was PBMCs, taken in a trial of ipilimumab plus nivolumab as post-transplant consolidation. CDR3 in amino acids: CASSERDNYGYTF. CDR3 sequence (DNA): TGTGCCAGCAGCGAACGGGACAACTATGGCTACACCTTC.